Shown below are 9 T cell receptor beta chains from a single sample sequenced in a study of graft-versus-host responses after intestinal transplantation. Assay used: immunoSEQ multiplex PCR; TCRdb lists only in-frame clones, some missing. The sample contains 130,000 or so clones, 90% to 95% of which appear only once. Their antigen targets remain unknown. This specimen was unstimulated CD4+ T cells sorted from spleen or lymph node cells, taken before intestinal transplant. These receptors were obtained from a human donor who received an intestinal transplant.

The CDR3 is CAASGGESYNEQFF. The CDR3 bases are TGTGCGGCTAGCGGGGGCGAATCGTACAATGAGCAGTTCTTC. This rearrangement joins TRBV7-9 to TRBJ2-1; 10 nucleotides align to TRBD2. The germline V gene has CDR1 SEHNR and CDR2 FQNEAQ (reference sequence). This CDR3 has 14 residues.

The CDR3 region is CAWSVDENSPLHF. The CDR3 DNA reads TGTGCCTGGAGTGTGGACGAAAATTCACCCCTCCACTTT. The V and J genes are TRBV30 and TRBJ1-6; D is unresolved. Between the trimmed V and J ends, which lost 0 bases and 7 bases, there was a span of 7 bases. From germline, CDR1 is GTSNPN and CDR2 SVGIG (reference sequence). The CDR3 covers 13 residues.

The CDR3 is CASRRKGHSPLHF. In DNA form, the CDR3 reads TGCGCCAGCAGGAGAAAGGGTCATTCACCCCTCCACTTT. The V gene is TRBV5-1, the J gene TRBJ1-6; D is unresolved. The V and J ends lost 5 bases and 8 bases respectively, with 11 bases between them. Per the germline V gene, CDR1 is SGHRS and CDR2 is YFSETQ. This CDR3 region has 13 residues.

V usage is TRBV10-3 and J usage is TRBJ1-1; TRBD1 might be the D (5 bases). Germline CDR1 and CDR2: ENHRY and SYGVKD. The CDR3 sequence is 13 residues long. V was cut by 7 bases and J by 1 base, with 10 bases left in between. The CDR3 spells CAITGTANTEAFF. Here the CDR3 DNA reads TGTGCCATCACCGGGACGGCGAACACTGAAGCTTTCTTT.

Here the CDR3 DNA reads TGTGCCAGTAGTATGGTGGCAGGCGTCATGTATGGCTACACCTTC. It specifies CASSMVAGVMYGYTF. The chain couples TRBV19 to TRBJ1-2, with unresolved D. Germline CDR1 is LNHDA and CDR2 is SQIVND (reference sequence). CDR3 size: 15 residues. V was trimmed by 3 bases and J by 5 bases, leaving 16 bases between them.

The rearrangement links TRBV19 to TRBJ2-1, with 10 bases aligning to TRBD2. This CDR3 region has 16 residues. V was clipped by 1 base and J by 4 bases; unmatched bases: 4. The germline gives CDR1 LNHDA, CDR2 SQIVND (reference sequence). CDR3 DNA sequence: TGTGCCAGTAGTATAGGGGAGCGGGGGGGGTACAATGAGCAGTTCTTC. It encodes CASSIGERGGYNEQFF. Full variable domain (remainder filled in from reference TRBV19 and TRBJ2-1): DGGITQSPKYLFRKEGQNVTLSCEQNLNHDAMYWYRQDPGQGLRLIYYSQIVNDFQKGDIAEGYSVSREKKESFPLTVTSAQKNPTAFYLCASSIGERGGYNEQFFGPGTRLTVL.

CDR3 amino acids: CASSPRTGFNYGYTF. Written as DNA, the CDR3 is TGTGCCAGCAGTCCCCGGACAGGGTTTAACTATGGCTACACCTTC. The V gene is TRBV25-1, the J gene TRBJ1-2; 8 positions match TRBD1. J was trimmed by 1 base and V by 5 bases; bases with no gene match: 6. The CDR3 loop spans 15 amino acids. Germline-derived CDR1 and CDR2 are MGHDK and SYGVNS.

This sequence joins TRBV11-2 and TRBJ1-2; weak D call: TRBD1 (6 bases). The CDR3 length is 16 residues. Germline V gene data show CDR1 as SGHAT and CDR2 as FQNNGV. The V end lost 5 bases, the J end lost 13 bases, and 29 bases lay between the germline ends. CDR3 sequence reads: CASSSSDLRRTVNCTF. In nucleotides, the CDR3 is TGTGCCAGCAGCAGTTCCGACCTAAGAAGGACAGTGAACTGCACCTTC.

V is TRBV11-3 and J is TRBJ2-7; weak D call: TRBD1 (6 bases). The V gene lost 9 bases and the J gene lost 3 bases, with 12 bases spanning the gap. This CDR3 is built from 12 residues. Germline values: CDR1 SGHNT, CDR2 YENEEA. DNA of the CDR3: TGTGCCAGTAGTCGGACAGTCTACGAGCAGTACTTC. This translates into CASSRTVYEQYF. The variable domain in full, with the rest retrieved from reference TRBV11-3 and TRBJ2-7, is EAGVVQSPRYKIIEKKQPVAFWCNPISGHNTLYWYLQNLGQGPELLIRYENEEAVDDSQLPKDRFSAERLKGVDSTLKIQPAELGDSAVYLCASSRTVYEQYFGPGTRLTVT.